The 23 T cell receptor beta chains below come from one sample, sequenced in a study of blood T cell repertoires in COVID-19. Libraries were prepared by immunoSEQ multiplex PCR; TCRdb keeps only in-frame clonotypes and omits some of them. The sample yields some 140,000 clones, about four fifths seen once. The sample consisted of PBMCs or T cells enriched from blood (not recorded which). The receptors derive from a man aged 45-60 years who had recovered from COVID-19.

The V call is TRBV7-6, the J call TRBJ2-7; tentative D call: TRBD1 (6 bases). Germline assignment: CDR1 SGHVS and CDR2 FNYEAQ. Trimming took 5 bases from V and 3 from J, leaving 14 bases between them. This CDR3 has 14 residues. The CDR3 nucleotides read TGTGCCAGCAGCCCTAGACAGGCTATCTACGAGCAGTACTTC. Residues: CASSPRQAIYEQYF.

CDR3 nucleotide sequence: TGTGCCAGCAGTGACCCCAGGTATGACACTGAAGCTTTCTTT. Translating gives CASSDPRYDTEAFF. This chain links TRBV2 with TRBJ1-1, with unresolved D. Trimming took off 3 bases at V and 3 bases at J, with 11 bases between the two ends. CDR1 SNHLY and CDR2 FYNNEI come from the germline V gene. The CDR3 is 14 residues long.

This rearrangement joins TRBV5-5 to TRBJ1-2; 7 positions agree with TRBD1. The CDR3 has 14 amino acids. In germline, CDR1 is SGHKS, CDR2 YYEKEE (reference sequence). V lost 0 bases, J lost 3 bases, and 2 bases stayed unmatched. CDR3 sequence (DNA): TGTGCCAGCAGCTTGGGTGACAGGGACTATGGCTACACCTTC. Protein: CASSLGDRDYGYTF. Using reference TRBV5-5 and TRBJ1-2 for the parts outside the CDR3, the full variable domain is DAGVTQSPTHLIKTRGQQVTLRCSPISGHKSVSWYQQVLGQGPQFIFQYYEKEERGRGNFPDRFSARQFPNYSSELNVNALLLGDSALYLCASSLGDRDYGYTFGSGTRLTVV.

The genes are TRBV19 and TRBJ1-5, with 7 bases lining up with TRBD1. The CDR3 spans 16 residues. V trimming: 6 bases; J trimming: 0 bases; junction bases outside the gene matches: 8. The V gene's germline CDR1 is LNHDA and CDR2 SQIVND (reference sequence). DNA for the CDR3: TGTGCCAGTAGCCAGCAGGGGGTCCTTAGCAATCAGCCCCAGCATTTT. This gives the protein CASSQQGVLSNQPQHF.

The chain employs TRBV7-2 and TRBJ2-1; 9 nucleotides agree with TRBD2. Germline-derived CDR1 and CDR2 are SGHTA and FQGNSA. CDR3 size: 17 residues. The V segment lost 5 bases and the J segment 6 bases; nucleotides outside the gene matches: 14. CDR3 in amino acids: CASSNSAGAGGLNEQFF. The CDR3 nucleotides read TGTGCCAGCAGCAACTCAGCTGGAGCGGGGGGCCTCAATGAGCAGTTCTTC.

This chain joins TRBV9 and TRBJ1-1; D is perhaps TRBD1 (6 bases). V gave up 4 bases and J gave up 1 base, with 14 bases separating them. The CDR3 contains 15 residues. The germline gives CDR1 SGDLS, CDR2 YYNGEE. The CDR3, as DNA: TGTGCCAGCAGCCCACGGGGGGGGCGGAACACTGAAGCTTTCTTT. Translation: CASSPRGGRNTEAFF.

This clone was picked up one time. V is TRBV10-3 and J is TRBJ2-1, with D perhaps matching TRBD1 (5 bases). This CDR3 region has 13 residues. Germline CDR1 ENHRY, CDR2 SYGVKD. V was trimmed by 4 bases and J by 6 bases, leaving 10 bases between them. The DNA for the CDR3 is TGTGCCATCAGTGCCGGACAAGGCAATGAGCAGTTCTTC. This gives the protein CAISAGQGNEQFF.

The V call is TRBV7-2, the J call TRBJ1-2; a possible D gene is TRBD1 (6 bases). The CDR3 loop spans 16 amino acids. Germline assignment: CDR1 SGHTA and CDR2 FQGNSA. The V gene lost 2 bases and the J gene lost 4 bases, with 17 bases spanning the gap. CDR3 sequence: CASSLSEQGGGYGYTF. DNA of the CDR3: TGTGCCAGCAGCTTATCAGAACAGGGTGGGGGCTATGGCTACACCTTC. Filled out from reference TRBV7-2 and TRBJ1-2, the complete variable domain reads GAGVSQSPSNKVTEKGKDVELRCDPISGHTALYWYRQSLGQGLEFLIYFQGNSAPDKSGLPSDRFSAERTGGSVSTLTIQRTQQEDSAVYLCASSLSEQGGGYGYTFGSGTRLTVV.

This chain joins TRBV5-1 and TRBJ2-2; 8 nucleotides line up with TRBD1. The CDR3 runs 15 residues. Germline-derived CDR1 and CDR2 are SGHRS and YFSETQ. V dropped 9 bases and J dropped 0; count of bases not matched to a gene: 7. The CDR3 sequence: CATTGGGANTGELFF. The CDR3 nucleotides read TGCGCCACCACAGGGGGTGGCGCGAACACCGGGGAGCTGTTTTTT.

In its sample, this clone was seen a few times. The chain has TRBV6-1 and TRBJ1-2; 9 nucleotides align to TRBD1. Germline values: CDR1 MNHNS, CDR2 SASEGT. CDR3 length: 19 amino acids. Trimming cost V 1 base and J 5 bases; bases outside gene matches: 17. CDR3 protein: CASSEEARDREQRVYGYTF. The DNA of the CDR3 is TGTGCCAGCAGTGAAGAAGCCCGGGACAGGGAGCAGAGGGTATATGGCTACACCTTC.

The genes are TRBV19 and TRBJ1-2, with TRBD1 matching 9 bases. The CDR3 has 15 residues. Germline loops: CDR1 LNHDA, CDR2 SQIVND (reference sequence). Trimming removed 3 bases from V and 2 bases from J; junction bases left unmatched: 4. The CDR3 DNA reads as TGTGCCAGTAGTATGGACAGGGGCGTGAACTATGGCTACACCTTC. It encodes CASSMDRGVNYGYTF.

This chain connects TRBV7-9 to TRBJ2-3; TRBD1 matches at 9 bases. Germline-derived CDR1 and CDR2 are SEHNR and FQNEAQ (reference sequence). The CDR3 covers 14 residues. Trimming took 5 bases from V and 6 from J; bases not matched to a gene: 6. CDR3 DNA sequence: TGTGCCAGCAGCCGCGGGACAGGGAAGGATACGCAGTATTTT. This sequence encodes CASSRGTGKDTQYF.

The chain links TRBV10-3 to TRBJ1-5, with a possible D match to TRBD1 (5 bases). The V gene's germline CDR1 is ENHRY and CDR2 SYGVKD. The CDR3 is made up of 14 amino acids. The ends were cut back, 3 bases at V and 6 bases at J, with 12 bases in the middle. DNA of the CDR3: TGTGCCATCAGTGAAGGGGAACGAGCTCAGCCCCAGCATTTT. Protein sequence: CAISEGERAQPQHF.

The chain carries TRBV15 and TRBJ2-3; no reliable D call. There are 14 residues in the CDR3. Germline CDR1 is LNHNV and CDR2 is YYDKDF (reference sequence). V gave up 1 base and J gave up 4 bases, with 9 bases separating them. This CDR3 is CATSRAMGPDTQYF. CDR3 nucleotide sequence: TGTGCCACCAGCAGAGCAATGGGCCCAGATACGCAGTATTTT.

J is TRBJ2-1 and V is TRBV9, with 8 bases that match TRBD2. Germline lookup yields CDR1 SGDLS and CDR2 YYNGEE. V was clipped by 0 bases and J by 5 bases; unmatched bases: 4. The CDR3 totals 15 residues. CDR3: CASSVGGGTNNEQFF. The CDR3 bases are TGTGCCAGCAGCGTAGGCGGGGGGACGAACAATGAGCAGTTCTTC.

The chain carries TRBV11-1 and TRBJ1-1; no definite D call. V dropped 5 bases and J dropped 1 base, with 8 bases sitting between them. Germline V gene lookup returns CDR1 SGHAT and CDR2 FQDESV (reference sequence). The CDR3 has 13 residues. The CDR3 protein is CASSRRQNTEAFF. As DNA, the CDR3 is TGTGCCAGCAGCCGTCGACAGAACACTGAAGCTTTCTTT. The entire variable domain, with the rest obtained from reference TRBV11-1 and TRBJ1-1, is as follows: EAEVAQSPRYKITEKSQAVAFWCDPISGHATLYWYRQILGQGPELLVQFQDESVVDDSQLPKDRFSAERLKGVDSTLKIQPAELGDSAMYLCASSRRQNTEAFFGQGTRLTVV.

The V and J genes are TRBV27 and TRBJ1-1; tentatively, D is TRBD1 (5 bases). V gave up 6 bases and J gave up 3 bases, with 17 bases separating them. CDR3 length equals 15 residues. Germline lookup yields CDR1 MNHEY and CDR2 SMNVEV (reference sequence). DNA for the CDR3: TGTGCCAGCAGGGGGTGGGGGGGTGAGTACACTGAAGCTTTCTTT. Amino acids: CASRGWGGEYTEAFF.

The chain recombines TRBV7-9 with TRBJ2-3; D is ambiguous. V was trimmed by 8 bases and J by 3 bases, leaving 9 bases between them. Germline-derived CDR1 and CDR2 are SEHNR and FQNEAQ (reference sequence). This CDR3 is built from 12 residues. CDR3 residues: CASGGRTDTQYF. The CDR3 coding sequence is TGTGCCAGCGGTGGGCGTACAGATACGCAGTATTTT.

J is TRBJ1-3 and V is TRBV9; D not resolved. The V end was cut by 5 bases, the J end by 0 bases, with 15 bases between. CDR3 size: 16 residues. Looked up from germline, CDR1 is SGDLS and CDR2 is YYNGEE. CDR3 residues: CASSTGRVISGNTIYF. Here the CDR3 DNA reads TGTGCCAGCAGTACTGGTCGGGTTATCTCTGGAAACACCATATATTTT.

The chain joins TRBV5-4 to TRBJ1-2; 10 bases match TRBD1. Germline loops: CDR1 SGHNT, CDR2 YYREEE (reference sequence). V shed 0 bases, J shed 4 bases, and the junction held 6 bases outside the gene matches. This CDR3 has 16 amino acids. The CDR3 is CASSLGQGAGGYGYTF. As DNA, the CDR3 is TGTGCCAGCAGCTTGGGACAGGGGGCGGGAGGCTATGGCTACACCTTC.

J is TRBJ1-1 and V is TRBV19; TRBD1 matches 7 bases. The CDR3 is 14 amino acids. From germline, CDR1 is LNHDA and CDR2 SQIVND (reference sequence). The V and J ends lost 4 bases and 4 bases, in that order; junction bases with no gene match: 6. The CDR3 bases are TGTGCCAGTAGTAGCCGACAGGGAGGCACTGAAGCTTTCTTT. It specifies CASSSRQGGTEAFF.

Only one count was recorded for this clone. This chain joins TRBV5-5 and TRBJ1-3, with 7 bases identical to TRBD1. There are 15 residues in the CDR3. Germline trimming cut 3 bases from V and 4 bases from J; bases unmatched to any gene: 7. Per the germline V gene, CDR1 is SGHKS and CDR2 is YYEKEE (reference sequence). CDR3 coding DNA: TGTGCCAGCAGCTGGGTGACAGGGCCGGGAAACACCATATATTTT. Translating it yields CASSWVTGPGNTIYF.

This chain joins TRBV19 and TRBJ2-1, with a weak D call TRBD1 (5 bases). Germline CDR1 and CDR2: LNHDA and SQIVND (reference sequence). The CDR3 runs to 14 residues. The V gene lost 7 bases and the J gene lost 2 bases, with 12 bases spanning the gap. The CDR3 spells CASNFADTYNEQFF. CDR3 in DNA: TGTGCCAGTAATTTTGCGGACACCTACAATGAGCAGTTCTTC. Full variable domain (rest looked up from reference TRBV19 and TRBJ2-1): DGGITQSPKYLFRKEGQNVTLSCEQNLNHDAMYWYRQDPGQGLRLIYYSQIVNDFQKGDIAEGYSVSREKKESFPLTVTSAQKNPTAFYLCASNFADTYNEQFFGPGTRLTVL.